One sample yielded the 31 T cell receptor beta chains listed below, sequenced in a study of blood T cell repertoires in COVID-19. Libraries were prepared by immunoSEQ multiplex PCR; TCRdb keeps only in-frame clonotypes and omits some of them. This table has around 310,000 clones, around 90% appearing once. The material sequenced was peripheral blood. All receptors derive from a woman aged 25 to 39 with COVID-19, enrolled during active disease.

This chain uses TRBV7-3 with TRBJ2-3; D possibly corresponds to TRBD2 (6 bases). Trimming pared 4 bases from V and 2 bases from J, leaving 13 bases between. This CDR3 has 15 amino acids. CDR1 and CDR2 from the germline V gene are SGHTA and FQGTGA. CDR3 DNA sequence: TGTGCCAGCAGCTATAGCGGCCATAACACAGATACGCAGTATTTT. Translation gives CASSYSGHNTDTQYF.

V is TRBV30 and J is TRBJ2-7, with a weak D call TRBD2 (5 bases). Germline V gives CDR1 GTSNPN, CDR2 SVGIG (reference sequence). V was pared by 3 bases and J by 6 bases, with 15 bases between. CDR3 length: 13 residues. DNA of the CDR3: TGTGCCTGGAGCCTGGAACGGGATATCGAGCAGTACTTC. This codes for CAWSLERDIEQYF. Drawing the rest from reference TRBV30 and TRBJ2-7, the complete variable domain is SQTIHQWPATLVQPVGSPLSLECTVEGTSNPNLYWYRQAAGRGLQLLFYSVGIGQISSEVPQNLSASRPQDRQFILSSKKLLLSDSGFYLCAWSLERDIEQYFGPGTRLTVT.

The chain recombines TRBV6-1 with TRBJ2-1, with no clear D. The length of the CDR3 is 11 residues. The V end was cut by 0 bases, the J end by 13 bases, with 7 bases between. Germline assignment: CDR1 MNHNS and CDR2 SASEGT. The DNA of the CDR3 is TGTGCCAGCAGTGAAGCAGCCCCTCAGTTCTTC. This gives the protein CASSEAAPQFF.

This clone was counted once. The chain combines TRBV28 with TRBJ2-3, with TRBD2 matching 7 bases. V was pared by 8 bases and J by 2 bases, with 7 bases of the junction left unmatched. Per the germline V gene, CDR1 is MDHEN and CDR2 is SYDVKM. The CDR3 is made up of 14 amino acids. The CDR3 sequence: CASRSGTVTDTQYF. The CDR3 nucleotides are TGTGCCAGCCGAAGCGGGACGGTCACAGATACGCAGTATTTT.

V is TRBV6-5 and J is TRBJ1-4; 9 bases map to TRBD1. This CDR3 contains 14 residues. In germline, CDR1 is MNHEY, CDR2 SVGAGI. The ends lost 4 bases at V and 9 bases at J; junction bases unmatched: 6. The CDR3 spells CASSSLDRGKKLFF. CDR3 DNA: TGTGCCAGCAGTTCATTGGACAGGGGAAAAAAACTGTTTTTT.

The J gene is TRBJ1-1, the V gene TRBV5-1; D is unclear. CDR3 length equals 17 residues. Germline assignment: CDR1 SGHRS and CDR2 YFSETQ. V was shortened by 0 bases and J by 4 bases, with 19 bases between the two germline ends. CDR3 coding DNA: TGCGCCAGCAGCTTGGCCTCCGGTATCATTTCAGGCACTGAAGCTTTCTTT. This gives the protein CASSLASGIISGTEAFF.

J is TRBJ2-2 and V is TRBV6-5, with 10 nucleotides matching TRBD2. The CDR3 length is 15 residues. Germline V gene lookup returns CDR1 MNHEY and CDR2 SVGAGI. Trimming took 7 bases from V and 6 from J; bases not matched to a gene: 8. The CDR3 is CASTESGRVPGELFF. The CDR3 DNA follows: TGTGCCAGCACCGAAAGCGGGAGGGTCCCCGGGGAGCTGTTTTTT.

The chain employs TRBV27 and TRBJ2-7; TRBD1 matches 8 bases. The V segment lost 5 bases and the J segment 0 bases; nucleotides outside the gene matches: 9. CDR3 length: 16 residues. The germline V gene has CDR1 MNHEY and CDR2 SMNVEV (reference sequence). In nucleotides, the CDR3 is TGTGCCAGCAGTCCCGGACAGGGCCTAGTCTCCTACGAGCAGTACTTC. It specifies CASSPGQGLVSYEQYF.

The genes are TRBV14 and TRBJ2-2; 9 bases align to TRBD2. This CDR3 has 19 amino acids. With V trimmed by 4 bases and J by 5 bases, 17 bases remained unmatched. Germline lookup yields CDR1 SGHDN and CDR2 FVKESK. CDR3 protein: CASSPHPGREGFQTGELFF. The CDR3 bases are TGTGCCAGCAGCCCTCACCCCGGGCGGGAGGGTTTTCAGACCGGGGAGCTGTTTTTT.

CDR3 loop: CAWSEPDRVPWEQYF. In DNA, the CDR3 is TGTGCCTGGAGTGAGCCCGACAGGGTACCTTGGGAGCAGTACTTC. V usage is TRBV30 and J usage is TRBJ2-7; 7 bases fit TRBD1. The CDR3 contains 15 residues. Germline V CDR1 and CDR2: GTSNPN, SVGIG (reference sequence). V lost 1 base to trimming and J lost 7 bases; unmatched junction nucleotides: 13.

This chain links TRBV2 with TRBJ1-5; 8 positions match TRBD1. After removal of 5 bases from V and 0 bases from J, the junction contained 6 bases not matched to a gene. This CDR3 comprises 16 residues. Germline V gives CDR1 SNHLY, CDR2 FYNNEI. The CDR3 here is CASSLDRANSNQPQHF. For the CDR3, the DNA is TGTGCCAGCAGTCTGGACAGGGCCAATAGCAATCAGCCCCAGCATTTT.

This chain uses TRBV27 with TRBJ1-1; D remains ambiguous. The CDR3 is 14 amino acids. Germline V gene lookup returns CDR1 MNHEY and CDR2 SMNVEV (reference sequence). The V gene lost 3 bases and the J gene lost 1 base, with 9 bases spanning the gap. CDR3: CASSLNSPNTEAFF. In nucleotides, the CDR3 is TGTGCCAGCAGTTTGAACAGCCCGAACACTGAAGCTTTCTTT.

V gene TRBV5-1 combines with J gene TRBJ2-1, with 10 nucleotides matching TRBD1. Germline values: CDR1 SGHRS, CDR2 YFSETQ. CDR3 length equals 15 residues. Trimming took 4 bases from V and 11 from J; bases not matched to a gene: 12. This chain's CDR3 is CASSTGTGEIGKQFF. The CDR3 DNA sequence: TGCGCCAGCAGCACCGGGACAGGGGAGATAGGGAAGCAGTTCTTC. Based on the CDR3 plus reference TRBV5-1 and TRBJ2-1, the full variable domain is KAGVTQTPRYLIKTRGQQVTLSCSPISGHRSVSWYQQTPGQGLQFLFEYFSETQRNKGNFPGRFSGRQFSNSRSEMNVSTLELGDSALYLCASSTGTGEIGKQFFGPGTRLTVL.

The rearrangement joins TRBV18 to TRBJ1-2; maybe TRBD1 (5 bases). The ends were cut back, 3 bases at V and 1 base at J, with 9 bases in the middle. This CDR3 spans 14 amino acids. Germline V gene sequence: CDR1 KGHSH, CDR2 LQKENI. The DNA for the CDR3 is TGTGCCAGCTCACCGGAGACAGTTAACTATGGCTACACCTTC. Its translation is CASSPETVNYGYTF.

The chain uses TRBV4-3 and TRBJ2-1; 8 positions match TRBD1. Unmatched junction bases numbered 8, after V lost 4 bases and J lost 6 bases. Germline CDR1 LGHNA, CDR2 YSLEER. CDR3 length: 15 residues. CDR3 sequence reads: CASSRNGQGINEQFF. The CDR3 nucleotides are TGCGCCAGCAGCCGGAATGGACAGGGAATCAATGAGCAGTTCTTC.

The chain employs TRBV6-5 and TRBJ1-2; tentative D call: TRBD1 (6 bases). Trimming took 6 bases from V and 4 from J, leaving 15 bases between them. Germline V CDR1 and CDR2: MNHEY, SVGAGI. The CDR3 has 14 residues. The CDR3 reads CASSGPQGSYGYTF. The CDR3 DNA sequence: TGTGCCAGCAGCGGGCCCCAGGGGAGCTATGGCTACACCTTC.

The chain uses TRBV6-2 or TRBV6-3 and TRBJ1-2; the D gene is possibly TRBD1 (6 bases). Germline assignment: CDR1 MNHEY and CDR2 SVGEGT. There are 14 residues in the CDR3. V lost 4 bases, J lost 8 bases, and 17 bases lay in between. For the CDR3, the DNA is TGTGCCAGCAGTTCGACAGGCGGCGCAGAGGGCTACACCTTC. Protein sequence: CASSSTGGAEGYTF.

The chain combines TRBV24-1 with TRBJ2-2; 7 bases map to TRBD1. The CDR3 runs 13 residues. Germline assignment: CDR1 KGHDR and CDR2 SFDVKD. J gave up 12 bases and V 4 bases, and 7 bases lay outside the gene matches. The DNA of the CDR3 is TGTGCCACCAGTGAGTACCGGGACAGACAGCTGTTTTTT. Its translation: CATSEYRDRQLFF.

This rearrangement joins TRBV7-3 to TRBJ2-1, with 11 positions matching TRBD2. Germline V gene sequence: CDR1 SGHTA, CDR2 FQGTGA. With 5 bases clipped from V and 1 base from J, the junction kept 10 bases outside the gene matches. CDR3 length equals 18 residues. CDR3 coding DNA: TGTGCCAGCAGCCCTCGACGGTCTAGCGGGAGGTCCTACAATGAGCAGTTCTTC. This translates into CASSPRRSSGRSYNEQFF.

The rearrangement joins TRBV7-6 to TRBJ2-7; 10 bases fit TRBD2. This CDR3 has 15 residues. CDR1 SGHVS and CDR2 FNYEAQ come from the germline V gene. The ends lost 1 base at V and 1 base at J; junction bases unmatched: 1. The chain's CDR3 is CASSLVAGGSYEQYF. Here the CDR3 DNA reads TGTGCCAGCAGCTTAGTAGCGGGAGGTTCCTACGAGCAGTACTTC.

J is TRBJ1-4 and V is TRBV5-6; TRBD1 matches at 11 bases. Germline lookup yields CDR1 SGHDT and CDR2 YYEEEE. The J segment lost 5 bases and the V segment lost 7 bases, leaving 7 bases of the junction unmatched. This CDR3 comprises 15 residues. This chain's CDR3 is CASGTGGARNEKLFF. The DNA of the CDR3 is TGTGCCAGCGGGACAGGGGGGGCTCGAAATGAAAAACTGTTTTTT.

The chain recombines TRBV29-1 with TRBJ1-5; D remains unclear. The CDR3 is 13 residues long. Trimming cost V 5 bases and J 0 bases, with 8 bases left between them. Germline CDR1 is SQVTM and CDR2 is ANQGSEA. The CDR3 DNA reads TGCAGCGTTCTTTCAGGTAGCAATCAGCCCCAGCATTTT. Translated: CSVLSGSNQPQHF.

The chain has TRBV4-1 and TRBJ2-7; 9 bases are a match to TRBD2. CDR1 is MGHRA, CDR2 YSYEKL, per germline. The CDR3 length is 15 residues. The ends lost 0 bases at V and 5 bases at J; junction bases unmatched: 5. CDR3 protein: CASSQDRVAGDEQYF. CDR3 in DNA: TGCGCCAGCAGCCAAGATCGGGTAGCGGGAGACGAGCAGTACTTC.

The V call is TRBV5-1, the J call TRBJ1-4; weak D call: TRBD1 (5 bases). From germline, CDR1 is SGHRS and CDR2 YFSETQ. This CDR3 spans 15 amino acids. The V and J ends lost 4 bases and 1 base respectively, with 11 bases between them. CDR3: CASSSSGLTNEKLFF. DNA for the CDR3: TGCGCCAGCAGCAGCTCAGGGTTAACTAATGAAAAACTGTTTTTT.

This clone was observed once. J is TRBJ1-2 and V is TRBV19; D is undetermined. The V end was cut by 3 bases, the J end by 0 bases, with 8 bases between. The CDR3 consists of 14 residues. Germline V gene sequence: CDR1 LNHDA, CDR2 SQIVND (reference sequence). The CDR3 coding sequence is TGTGCCAGTAGTATGGTCGGGACTAACTATGGCTACACCTTC. Translating it yields CASSMVGTNYGYTF. Combining the CDR3 with reference TRBV19 and TRBJ1-2 gives the whole variable domain DGGITQSPKYLFRKEGQNVTLSCEQNLNHDAMYWYRQDPGQGLRLIYYSQIVNDFQKGDIAEGYSVSREKKESFPLTVTSAQKNPTAFYLCASSMVGTNYGYTFGSGTRLTVV.

This CDR3 reads CASSASPVHRGSNTEAFF. CDR3 nucleotide sequence: TGTGCCAGCAGCGCGAGCCCCGTCCACAGGGGGAGCAACACTGAAGCTTTCTTT. The rearrangement uses TRBV9 and TRBJ1-1; 8 nucleotides line up with TRBD1. J gave up 2 bases and V 3 bases, and 15 bases lay outside the gene matches. The CDR3 runs 18 residues. The germline gives CDR1 SGDLS, CDR2 YYNGEE.

CDR3 sequence: CASSYYRGSVGNEQFF. Written as DNA, the CDR3 is TGTGCCAGCAGCTACTACAGGGGTTCTGTCGGGAATGAGCAGTTCTTC. The gene calls are TRBV7-9 and TRBJ2-1; TRBD1 matches at 7 bases. The CDR3 runs 16 residues. Germline V gives CDR1 SEHNR, CDR2 FQNEAQ (reference sequence). V lost 4 bases and J lost 7; bases outside the gene matches: 13.

V gene TRBV9 combines with J gene TRBJ1-2; weak D call: TRBD1 (6 bases). V was trimmed by 3 bases and J by 4 bases, leaving 10 bases between them. Germline CDR1 reads SGDLS; CDR2 reads YYNGEE. This CDR3 has 13 amino acids. The CDR3: CASSGRGGYGYTF. Written as DNA, the CDR3 is TGTGCCAGCAGCGGGCGAGGGGGCTATGGCTACACCTTC.

This clone was seen a single time. This chain connects TRBV19 to TRBJ2-5; D ambiguous. Trimming removed 1 base at V and 2 bases at J, with 5 bases between. CDR3 length equals 13 residues. The V gene's germline CDR1 is LNHDA and CDR2 SQIVND (reference sequence). CDR3 amino acids: CASSIAGQETQYF. CDR3 bases: TGTGCCAGTAGTATAGCGGGTCAAGAGACCCAGTACTTC.

The genes are TRBV19 and TRBJ2-5; 9 bases are shared with TRBD1. Germline CDR1 is LNHDA and CDR2 is SQIVND (reference sequence). This CDR3 spans 14 amino acids. The V gene end was trimmed by 6 bases and the J gene end by 3 bases; junction bases not matched to a gene: 5. CDR3 DNA: TGTGCCAGTAGAAAGGACAGGGGAGAAGAGACCCAGTACTTC. This codes for CASRKDRGEETQYF.

The V and J genes are TRBV2 and TRBJ1-5; 7 bases are shared with TRBD1. CDR1 and CDR2 (germline): SNHLY, FYNNEI. The V gene end was trimmed by 4 bases and the J gene end by 4 bases; junction bases not matched to a gene: 7. CDR3 length: 15 amino acids. CDR3 protein: CASSGMTGLNQPQHF. DNA for the CDR3: TGTGCCAGCAGTGGTATGACAGGGCTGAATCAGCCCCAGCATTTT.